A single sample gave rise to the 7 T cell receptor gamma chains below, sequenced in a study of Vδ1+ human thymocytes. Their recognized antigens are unknown. General observations from the study: Thymic TRG and TRD repertoires appeared highly polyclonal, with Gaussian CDR3 length distributions.

Extracted RNA was reverse transcribed into cDNA. Pooled V-gene forward primers with one constant-region reverse primer generated the CDR3 amplicons by multiplex PCR. TCRdb called clones anew from the multiplex PCR reads with CATT. The sample holds 25,000 to 35,000 gamma-chain clones, roughly 20% seen once. The specimen sequenced was Vdelta1+ gamma-delta thymocytes from the thymus. Subset indicated: FACS-sorted CD3+ TCRalphabeta- TCRVdelta1+ TCRVdelta2- thymocytes. The receptor source for this set is a boy younger than two who had congenital heart surgery.

J is TRGJP1 and V is TRGV9. The trim removed 0 bases at V and 2 bases at J, leaving 12 bases unmatched. Germline V gives CDR1 GITISATS, CDR2 ISYDGTV (reference sequence). The CDR3 loop spans 18 amino acids. CDR3 sequence: CALWEVRVGFTTGWFKIF. DNA of the CDR3: TGTGCCTTGTGGGAGGTGCGGGTCGGTTTCACCACTGGTTGGTTCAAGATATTT.

The gene calls are TRGV3 and TRGJ1 or TRGJ2. Trimming removed 0 bases from V and 9 bases from J; junction bases left unmatched: 14. Germline CDR1 is VTNTFY and CDR2 is YDVSTARD (reference sequence). The CDR3 spans 15 residues. DNA of the CDR3: TGTGCCACCTGGGACAGGACCGGGTGCGGCCTTAAGAAACTCTTT. Protein: CATWDRTGCGLKKLF.

This clone has a single count. The chain recombines TRGV2 with TRGJ1 or TRGJ2. The trim removed 3 bases at V and 7 bases at J, leaving 12 bases unmatched. Germline values: CDR1 EGSNGY, CDR2 YDSYNSKV. The CDR3 loop spans 14 amino acids. DNA of the CDR3: TGTGCCACCTGGGACAGGCGGGTTCGGTATAAGAAACTCTTT. Amino acid sequence: CATWDRRVRYKKLF.

The table lists this clone with a few counts. The V gene is TRGV8, the J gene TRGJ1 or TRGJ2. The CDR3 is 13 residues long. The V gene's germline CDR1 is VENAVY and CDR2 YDSYNSRV. J gave up 5 bases and V 0 bases, and 4 bases lay outside the gene matches. CDR3 bases: TGTGCCACCTGGGATAGGCCGGATTATAAGAAACTCTTT. Protein sequence: CATWDRPDYKKLF.

In this sample, this clone is large. V and J are TRGV5 and TRGJ1 or TRGJ2. There are 11 residues in the CDR3. Germline CDR1 and CDR2: VINAFY and YDVSNSKD. V lost 5 bases and J lost 3; bases outside the gene matches: 1. The CDR3 reads CATWVYYKKLF. As DNA, the CDR3 is TGTGCCACCTGGGTTTATTATAAGAAACTCTTT.

The chain joins TRGV4 to TRGJ1 or TRGJ2. Germline loops: CDR1 EGSTGY, CDR2 YDSYTSSV. The V gene end was trimmed by 5 bases and the J gene end by 2 bases; junction bases not matched to a gene: 6. The CDR3 has 13 residues. The CDR3 DNA reads TGTGCCACCTGGGTGGAACATTATTATAAGAAACTCTTT. Translated, it gives CATWVEHYYKKLF.

Comment on this clone: The same CDR3 is also encoded by other DNA sequences in this sample. V gene TRGV2 combines with J gene TRGJ1 or TRGJ2. Germline-derived CDR1 and CDR2 are EGSNGY and YDSYNSKV. The length of the CDR3 is 15 residues. V was pared by 0 bases and J by 0 bases, with 5 bases of the junction left unmatched. The CDR3 DNA reads TGTGCCACCTGGGACGGGCCTCTGAATTATTATAAGAAACTCTTT. Translating gives CATWDGPLNYYKKLF.